This entry features one T cell receptor beta chain sequence. The entry originates in a study of T cell changes during pregnancy in multiple sclerosis. This CDR3 comprises 16 residues. With V trimmed by 3 bases and J by 3 bases, 9 bases remained unmatched. Germline V gives CDR1 SGHTA, CDR2 FQGNSA. The table came from immunoSEQ multiplex PCR; TCRdb's copy has only in-frame clones and leaves some out. The data contain tens of thousands of clones, approximately 93% of them singletons. The chain couples TRBV7-2 to TRBJ2-7, with TRBD1 matching 9 bases. This sequence was found in a female donor with multiple sclerosis, enrolled in a pregnancy study. Material: CD8+ T cells from peripheral blood mononuclear cells, obtained in the third trimester of pregnancy. The CDR3 is CASSFTGTGLRYEQYF. CDR3 DNA: TGTGCCAGCAGCTTCACCGGGACAGGGCTTCGCTACGAGCAGTACTTC.